This TCR beta chain was captured by sequencing in a study of T cells in Graves' hyperthyroidism and ophthalmopathy (dated by TCRdb to between 2017 and 2020). At the level of the whole study: Peripheral blood was sampled at the time of initial diagnosis, prior to any treatment. A discovery cohort of around 100 patients, roughly 45 with Graves' ophthalmopathy and over 55 with stable Graves' hyperthyroidism, was used to find distinguishing TCR V-J signatures. Whether ophthalmopathy could be predicted prospectively was tested in an independent validation cohort made up of fewer than 20 hyperthyroidism patients plus 17 patients who later progressed to ophthalmopathy. The 75 to 100 discovery patients were divided at random into training and test sets in a 7:3 ratio. The study also compared thyroid tissue and blood T-cell repertoires from about six Graves' hyperthyroidism patients. Following sampling, methimazole starting at 30 mg daily was given to hyperthyroidism patients, and high-dose intravenous methylprednisolone was given to ophthalmopathy patients. The paper reports TCR Vbeta CDR3 sequencing of over 130 peripheral blood samples: approximately 43 ophthalmopathy, fewer than 85 hyperthyroidism and around 17 progressor patients.

TCR beta CDR3 regions were amplified from RNA transcripts. For the first round of RT-PCR on the TCR CDR3, the HTBI primer set was used together with the Qiagen OneStep RT-PCR kit. Libraries were constructed in a second round of multiplex PCR, after which size selection and purification were carried out. Libraries were sequenced paired-end with 100 bp reads on an Illumina HiSeq2000. In the authors' own workflow: SOAPnuke was used to process the raw data, removing reads that contained adapters or uncalled bases, had a mean Phred below 15, or lacked an exact match to the constant primer or identifier. COPE v1.2.5 was used to merge high-quality paired reads, and clonotypes were defined as unique nucleotide sequences. MiTCR v1.1 was used to align the clonotypes against IMGT TRBV, TRBD and TRBJ reference segments. The analysis included only V-J combinations with a frequency above 0.0001, which together covered approximately 99% of the repertoires. The TCS score was defined as the ratio of F50 (clonal expansion) to E x V (chaos), calculated using BLOSUM62-based TCRdist between CDR3 peptides within each V-J. Welch's t-statistics and random forest reduced 500 to 550 V-J features to 10 to 15, which were used in a naive Bayes classifier (R e1071). The raw public reads went through TCRdb reprocessing: fastp at Q25, MiXCR clone calling, in-frame beta chains kept. Every entry covers one CDR3 protein and lists the most common genes and DNA from its rows. In this record, the V and J calls reflect TCRdb's handling and not the investigators' own analysis. Counted in this sample were approximately 300,000 distinct CDR3 sequences; about 19% of them appeared once. The top ten clones comprise 35% to 40% of the sample.

In the ophthalmopathy patients, disease was moderately to severely active, with a Clinical Activity Score of 3 or more, a NOSPECS grade of 4 or more, and a duration of less than 3 months. Patients with uncontrolled infections, other autoimmune diseases, pregnancy or lactation were excluded. Clinical symptoms, serum thyroxine and TRAb, thyroid ultrasound, and orbital computed tomography formed the basis for the diagnoses. Ficoll-Paque density gradient centrifugation was used to isolate PBMCs from approximately 10 ml of fresh peripheral blood. Trizol reagent was used to extract total RNA, and RNA quality was then checked on an Agilent 2100 Bioanalyzer. Broad study findings and their caveats: Most expanded thyroid clonotypes (frequency above 0.001) were also detected in blood, a finding suggesting that blood repertoires may reflect thyroid immune responses. In validation, the model predicted progression to ophthalmopathy with approximately 69% sensitivity and around 72% specificity, a median of around 6.6 months before onset. A model built on a 13 V-J signature distinguished ophthalmopathy from stable hyperthyroidism, reaching approximately 89% sensitivity and around 81% specificity in cross-validation and 80%/75% in testing. Sample size was not statistically predetermined, and investigators were not blinded to group allocation.

This clonotype was seen repeatedly, ten times or more. Its antigen is not yet known. No much larger clone is present one base from it, and per-base qualities are unavailable. The trim is 5 bases for V and 2 bases for J, with a gap of 10 bases between the germline ends. From a lookup of the germline V gene, CDR1 and CDR2 are SGHVS and FQNEAQ. The CDR3 has 14 amino acids, counting the end cysteine and phenylalanine. The read is trimmed to its CDR3 DNA, 42 bases read in frame from base 1. Sample: blood. This clonotype was obtained from a man aged 50 or older with Graves' ophthalmopathy. This sequence uses TRBV7-8 and TRBJ2-1; the D gene is perhaps TRBD2, from 6 matching bases. The CDR3 reads CASSQGLAYNEQFF. The sequenced DNA is TGTGCCAGCAGCCAGGGACTGGCCTACAATGAGCAGTTCTTC.